This T cell receptor beta chain is drawn from a study of blood T cell repertoires in COVID-19. Sequencing used immunoSEQ multiplex PCR; TCRdb keeps in-frame clones, though not all of them. The sample shows over 250,000 clones, roughly 90% of them seen only once. This CDR3 is built from 13 residues. Looked up from germline, CDR1 is SGHVS and CDR2 is FQNEAQ. V trimming: 4 bases; J trimming: 4 bases; junction bases outside the gene matches: 2. The sequence was obtained from a woman aged 18-35 years who had recovered from COVID-19. The sequencing input was PBMCs or T cells enriched from blood (not recorded which). V usage is TRBV7-8 and J usage is TRBJ2-7; 9 nucleotides agree with TRBD1. The CDR3 bases are TGTGCCAGCAGCTGGACAGGGGCGTACGAGCAGTACTTC. This codes for CASSWTGAYEQYF. Combining the CDR3 with reference TRBV7-8 and TRBJ2-7 gives the whole variable domain GAGVSQSPRYKVAKRGQDVALRCDPISGHVSLFWYQQALGQGPEFLTYFQNEAQLDKSGLPSDRFFAERPEGSVSTLKIQRTQQEDSAVYLCASSWTGAYEQYFGPGTRLTVT.